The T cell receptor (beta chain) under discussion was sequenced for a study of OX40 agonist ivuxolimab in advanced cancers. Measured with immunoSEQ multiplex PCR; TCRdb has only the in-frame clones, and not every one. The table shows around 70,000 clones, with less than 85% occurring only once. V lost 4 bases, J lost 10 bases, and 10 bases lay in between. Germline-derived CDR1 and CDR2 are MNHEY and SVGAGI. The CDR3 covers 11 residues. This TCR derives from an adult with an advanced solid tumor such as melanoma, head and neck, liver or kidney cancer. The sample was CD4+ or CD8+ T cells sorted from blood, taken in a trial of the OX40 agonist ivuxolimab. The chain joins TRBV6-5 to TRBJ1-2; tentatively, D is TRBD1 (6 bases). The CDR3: CASSSQGIYTF. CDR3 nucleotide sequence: TGTGCCAGCAGTTCCCAGGGGATCTACACCTTC.